The text below deals with one TCR beta chain. Its antigen is as yet unknown. The data derive from a study of response to subunit inactivated influenza vaccine. Whole-study findings and limits: The authors suggested that every seasonal influenza vaccination recruits few new T cells.

TCRdb reprocessed the RT-PCR reads via MiXCR and lists one record per CDR3 protein. The sample yields 540,000 or so distinct CDR3 sequences, 10% to 15% seen once. V shed 4 bases and J shed 0 bases, with 13 bases lying between them. The CDR3 contains 15 residues. Germline V CDR1 and CDR2: DFQATT, SNEGSKA (reference sequence). The chain links TRBV20-1 to TRBJ1-5, with D possibly TRBD1 on 5 matching bases. This TCR derives from a man in his forties or fifties who received an inactivated influenza vaccine. Sequencing used PBMCs from blood, obtained 35 to 45 days after vaccination. CDR3 coding DNA: TGCAGTGCTAAGAGGGGTGGAAGTAGCAATCAGCCCCAGCATTTT. Encoded protein: CSAKRGGSSNQPQHF.